This TCR beta chain is from a study of blood T cells in healthy people across ages. The germline V and J ends were trimmed by 0 bases and 3 bases, with 8 bases remaining between them. The CDR3 contains 14 residues. CDR1 and CDR2 (germline): LGHNA, YSLEER. Sample-barcoded 5' priming and a J-beta primer mix drove a second PCR of about 7 to 11 cycles. Each CDR3 protein is one row after TCRdb ran MiXCR on the 5' RACE reads. Altogether over a million distinct CDR3 sequences are present, approximately 43% being singletons, with the ten largest covering around 4%. The specimen was blood. This clonotype was sampled from a woman under 30 in good health. The V and J genes are TRBV4-3 and TRBJ1-1; no clear D. The CDR3 protein is CASSQEWIDTEAFF. CDR3 bases: TGCGCCAGCAGCCAAGAATGGATCGACACTGAAGCTTTCTTT.